This entry is about one T cell receptor beta chain. What it recognizes is unknown. These data belong to a study of cytomegalovirus exposure and HLA in healthy donors. Study conclusions and caveats: The study designated 150 or so TCR beta chains cytomegalovirus-associated. In a later analysis, an Asian-associated ancestry cluster reportedly showed fewer N-insertions than the roughly 650-donor mean. Analysis was carried out at a later point, and it linked a missense DCLRE1C variant to TCR beta V- and J-gene trimming.

The PCR was carried out with 60 Vbeta primers and 13 Jbeta primers. The table came from immunoSEQ multiplex PCR; TCRdb's copy has only in-frame clones and leaves some out. The data contain 250,000 to 300,000 clones, 92% of them singletons. This sequence originates from a girl aged 2 to 10 in good health and CMV-seronegative. Sequencing was performed on PBMCs.

CDR3 protein: CASRVGTGGGTEAFF. CDR3 sequence (DNA): TGTGCCAGCAGGGTCGGGACAGGGGGTGGGACTGAAGCTTTCTTT. The gene calls are TRBV27 and TRBJ1-1, with 11 positions matching TRBD1. V trimming: 6 bases; J trimming: 5 bases; junction bases outside the gene matches: 8. The CDR3 spans 15 residues. Germline V lookup: CDR1 MNHEY, CDR2 SMNVEV (reference sequence).